This TCR beta chain comes out of a study of blood T cell repertoires in COVID-19. About the study: Researchers got acute and convalescent COVID-19 samples from the United States, Italy and Spain. T cells, B-cell-depleted T cells, or PBMCs supplied cDNA or gDNA.

Per the authors' pipeline: Nucleated cell counts were estimated from reference gene primer amplification. Generated by immunoSEQ multiplex PCR, the TCRdb table keeps only in-frame clones and is missing some. That table supplies the V and J calls and clone size; D and trimming were determined from the DNA. The repertoire holds roughly 50,000 clones, with approximately 87% as singletons. This receptor was obtained from a human donor in a cohort sampled during active COVID-19. The specimen sequenced was peripheral blood.

The CDR3 coding sequence is TGCAGCGCGGGGGGAGGGAACACTGAAGCTTTCTTT. Translation: CSAGGGNTEAFF. The rearrangement joins TRBV29-1 to TRBJ1-1; tentative D call: TRBD1 (5 bases). Germline CDR1 SQVTM, CDR2 ANQGSEA. The V gene lost 7 bases and the J gene lost 1 base, with 10 bases spanning the gap. CDR3 length: 12 residues.